The 21 T cell receptor beta chains below come from one sample, sequenced in a study of cytomegalovirus exposure and HLA in healthy donors (dated by TCRdb to the late 2010s). The library was built by means of the immunoSEQ multiplex PCR assay. The multiplex PCR relied on a mix of 60 forward primers for TCR Vbeta segments and 13 reverse primers for TCR Jbeta segments. Entries here come from immuneACCESS through TCRdb and include only in-frame sequences with V and J called. Some clones fail to appear in such tables; in the studies checked, an unresolved V gene covers under half of the shortfall, and the cause of the remainder is unknown. In all, the sample holds over 150,000 clones, and 75% to 90% of those were seen once. The ten top clones hold around 7% of the sample. The sample taken for sequencing was PBMCs. The receptors stem from a man younger than 40 in good health and CMV-seropositive.

The chain uses TRBV6-5 and TRBJ1-3; possible D gene TRBD1, 6 bases. V was shortened by 5 bases and J by 0 bases, with 11 bases between the two germline ends. Per germline, CDR1 MNHEY and CDR2 SVGAGI. This CDR3 comprises 15 residues. In DNA form, the CDR3 reads TGTGCCAGCAGTCCTCAGGGGAGCTCTGGAAACACCATATATTTT. Translation gives CASSPQGSSGNTIYF.

CDR3 DNA sequence: TGCGCCAGCAGCTTACAAGGAAACACCATATATTTT. Its translation: CASSLQGNTIYF. The gene calls are TRBV4-1 and TRBJ1-3, with D uncertain. Germline CDR1 and CDR2: MGHRA and YSYEKL. The CDR3 runs 12 residues. V lost 5 bases, J lost 4 bases, and 6 bases lay in between.

The chain recombines TRBV5-1 with TRBJ2-3; maybe TRBD1 (6 bases). In germline, CDR1 is SGHRS, CDR2 YFSETQ. V was cut by 2 bases and J by 1 base, with 14 bases left in between. CDR3 size: 16 residues. The CDR3 sequence: CASSFFGGSGTDTQYF. CDR3 nucleotide sequence: TGCGCCAGCAGCTTCTTTGGGGGCTCGGGCACAGATACGCAGTATTTT.

Only one count was recorded for this clone. The gene calls are TRBV27 and TRBJ2-7, with a possible D match to TRBD2 (5 bases). The V end was cut by 1 base, the J end by 2 bases, with 12 bases between. Germline loops: CDR1 MNHEY, CDR2 SMNVEV (reference sequence). The CDR3 loop spans 15 amino acids. CDR3 bases: TGTGCCAGCAGTTTATTCACCGCGGGTCCCTACGAGCAGTACTTC. Translating gives CASSLFTAGPYEQYF.

V gene TRBV5-1 combines with J gene TRBJ2-7, with TRBD2 matching 9 bases. The CDR3 sequence is 16 residues long. Germline V gene sequence: CDR1 SGHRS, CDR2 YFSETQ. V was clipped by 0 bases and J by 4 bases; unmatched bases: 8. The CDR3: CASSLVLAGSQYEQYF. CDR3 DNA: TGCGCCAGCAGCTTGGTTCTAGCGGGGTCCCAATACGAGCAGTACTTC.

The chain links TRBV7-9 to TRBJ2-6, with 10 bases matching TRBD1. The CDR3 totals 16 residues. Unmatched junction bases numbered 5, after V lost 5 bases and J lost 4 bases. Germline values: CDR1 SEHNR, CDR2 FQNEAQ (reference sequence). Here the CDR3 DNA reads TGTGCCAGCAGCCCTAGACAGGGGGCAGGGGCCAACGTCCTGACTTTC. Residues: CASSPRQGAGANVLTF.

The rearrangement uses TRBV4-1 and TRBJ1-2; the match to TRBD1 covers 9 bases. This CDR3 is built from 14 residues. Germline V gene data show CDR1 as MGHRA and CDR2 as YSYEKL. Unmatched junction bases numbered 8, after V lost 5 bases and J lost 7 bases. CDR3: CASSTGTGWGGYTF. CDR3 DNA: TGCGCCAGCAGCACCGGGACAGGGTGGGGTGGCTACACCTTC.

V and J are TRBV7-3 and TRBJ2-3; 7 positions agree with TRBD2. The germline CDR1 and CDR2 sequences are SGHTA and FQGTGA. The CDR3 runs to 17 residues. The J segment lost 2 bases and the V segment lost 1 base, leaving 9 bases of the junction unmatched. Here the CDR3 DNA reads TGTGCCAGCAGCTTAAGTATCGGCGGGAGAGCCACAGATACGCAGTATTTT. It yields the protein CASSLSIGGRATDTQYF.

The V gene is TRBV28, the J gene TRBJ1-1; no reliable D call. The CDR3 is made up of 12 amino acids. Germline CDR1 is MDHEN and CDR2 is SYDVKM. Deletions cut 3 bases from V and 8 bases from J, with 10 bases between. For the CDR3, the DNA is TGTGCCAGCAGTTTGCCATATCAGGAAGCTTTCTTT. The encoded protein is CASSLPYQEAFF.

This chain joins TRBV6-6 and TRBJ1-2; D not resolved. The CDR3 is 15 residues long. The ends were cut back, 0 bases at V and 5 bases at J, with 13 bases in the middle. The germline CDR1 and CDR2 sequences are MNHNY and SVGAGI (reference sequence). The CDR3 reads CASSYSTQLEYGYTF. CDR3 coding DNA: TGTGCCAGCAGTTACTCGACCCAACTGGAGTATGGCTACACCTTC.

CDR3 loop: CASSTGPPSSYEQYF. For the CDR3, the DNA is TGTGCCAGCAGCACAGGACCGCCGAGCTCCTACGAGCAGTACTTC. The rearrangement uses TRBV11-3 and TRBJ2-7; perhaps TRBD1 as D (5 bases). This CDR3 comprises 15 residues. With 5 bases removed from V and 0 bases from J, the gap between germline ends came to 14 bases. CDR1 is SGHNT and CDR2 is YENEEA in the germline V gene.

The V and J genes are TRBV9 and TRBJ1-2; D gene uncertain. Germline values: CDR1 SGDLS, CDR2 YYNGEE. With 4 bases removed from V and 7 bases from J, the gap between germline ends came to 14 bases. CDR3 length: 13 residues. CDR3 region: CASSSRSVGGYTF. CDR3 nucleotide sequence: TGTGCCAGCAGCTCTCGGAGCGTCGGTGGCTACACCTTC.

In this sample, this clone turned up a few times. The chain carries TRBV6-1 and TRBJ1-3, with D unresolved. The CDR3 covers 15 residues. The germline CDR1 and CDR2 sequences are MNHNS and SASEGT. The germline V and J ends were trimmed by 6 bases and 4 bases, with 16 bases remaining between them. This chain's CDR3 is CASSPQEAMGNTIYF. CDR3 DNA: TGTGCCAGCAGCCCACAAGAGGCCATGGGAAACACCATATATTTT.

This chain links TRBV5-8 with TRBJ2-7; D is perhaps TRBD1 (6 bases). The CDR3 spans 17 residues. Trimming took off 1 base at V and 2 bases at J, with 19 bases between the two ends. Looked up from germline, CDR1 is SGHTS and CDR2 is YDEGEE. The CDR3 nucleotides read TGTGCCAGCAGCTTGAGCAGGCACAGGGATCCCACCTACGAGCAGTACTTC. Its protein product is CASSLSRHRDPTYEQYF. The full variable domain, in which reference TRBV5-8 and TRBJ2-7 provide the parts outside the CDR3, is EAGVTQSPTHLIKTRGQQATLRCSPISGHTSVYWYQQALGLGLQFLLWYDEGEERNRGNFPPRFSGRQFPNYSSELNVNALELEDSALYLCASSLSRHRDPTYEQYFGPGTRLTVT.

The genes are TRBV27 and TRBJ2-7, with TRBD1 as a possible D gene (5 bases). The V gene's germline CDR1 is MNHEY and CDR2 SMNVEV (reference sequence). V was shortened by 2 bases and J by 0 bases, with 14 bases between the two germline ends. The CDR3 extends over 16 amino acids. CDR3 in DNA: TGTGCCAGCAGTTTAAGTACAGGCGATAGCTCCTACGAGCAGTACTTC. This encodes CASSLSTGDSSYEQYF.

Only a few counts were recorded for this clone. V is TRBV5-5 and J is TRBJ1-5, with 7 bases aligning to TRBD1. The CDR3 spans 15 residues. Trimming cost V 4 bases and J 3 bases; bases outside gene matches: 7. CDR1 and CDR2 from the germline V gene are SGHKS and YYEKEE (reference sequence). CDR3 protein: CASSLETGSNQPQHF. DNA for the CDR3: TGTGCCAGCAGCCTTGAGACAGGGTCCAATCAGCCCCAGCATTTT. The full variable domain, completed using reference TRBV5-5 and TRBJ1-5, is DAGVTQSPTHLIKTRGQQVTLRCSPISGHKSVSWYQQVLGQGPQFIFQYYEKEERGRGNFPDRFSARQFPNYSSELNVNALLLGDSALYLCASSLETGSNQPQHFGDGTRLSIL.

This rearrangement joins TRBV19 to TRBJ1-2, with TRBD1 matching 7 bases. Germline V CDR1 and CDR2: LNHDA, SQIVND (reference sequence). The V gene end was trimmed by 4 bases and the J gene end by 3 bases; junction bases not matched to a gene: 5. CDR3 length equals 14 residues. The CDR3 sequence: CASSTEDRDYGYTF. Here the CDR3 DNA reads TGTGCCAGTAGTACAGAAGACAGGGACTATGGCTACACCTTC.

This rearrangement joins TRBV7-9 to TRBJ2-1; 11 positions agree with TRBD1. Germline V lookup: CDR1 SEHNR, CDR2 FQNEAQ (reference sequence). Unmatched junction bases numbered 7, after V lost 5 bases and J lost 4 bases. This CDR3 spans 16 amino acids. For the CDR3, the DNA is TGTGCCAGCAGCCAACGGGACAGGGGGACATACAATGAGCAGTTCTTC. Translated, it gives CASSQRDRGTYNEQFF. The full variable domain, rest sourced from reference TRBV7-9 and TRBJ2-1, is DTGVSQNPRHKITKRGQNVTFRCDPISEHNRLYWYRQTLGQGPEFLTYFQNEAQLEKSRLLSDRFSAERPKGSFSTLEIQRTEQGDSAMYLCASSQRDRGTYNEQFFGPGTRLTVL.

This rearrangement joins TRBV10-1 to TRBJ2-1, with 14 bases aligning to TRBD2. CDR1 and CDR2 from the germline V gene are WNHNN and SYGVQD (reference sequence). With V trimmed by 4 bases and J by 6 bases, 5 bases remained unmatched. The CDR3 spans 16 residues. The CDR3 is CASSGGTSGSGNEQFF. Written as DNA, the CDR3 is TGCGCCAGCAGTGGAGGGACTAGCGGGAGTGGCAATGAGCAGTTCTTC.

CDR3 in amino acids: CASSIVGGGADDEQYF. The CDR3 DNA sequence: TGTGCCAGTAGTATAGTGGGCGGGGGGGCCGATGACGAGCAGTACTTC. This chain connects TRBV19 to TRBJ2-7, with TRBD2 matching 9 bases. V lost 1 base and J lost 5; bases outside the gene matches: 9. Germline V gene sequence: CDR1 LNHDA, CDR2 SQIVND (reference sequence). The CDR3 runs 16 residues.

The chain carries TRBV7-3 and TRBJ2-1, with 13 bases fitting TRBD2. The germline V gene encodes CDR1 SGHTA and CDR2 FQGTGA. The CDR3 loop spans 18 amino acids. V lost 5 bases, J lost 3 bases, and 10 bases stayed unmatched. The CDR3 coding sequence is TGTGCCAGCAGCCAGAGGGTGGGGACTAGCGGGGACTACAATGAGCAGTTCTTC. Protein sequence: CASSQRVGTSGDYNEQFF.